Detailed here is one TCR beta chain. The PCR template was genomic DNA. A primer set of 30 forward and 13 reverse primers amplified the CDR3. TCRdb re-called the multiplex PCR reads through MiXCR, storing one row per CDR3 protein. The sample has more than 250,000 distinct CDR3 sequences, around 47% seen once. The data were obtained in a study of type 1 and type 2 diabetes patients. Material: peripheral blood mononuclear cells (PBMCs). This clonotype was obtained from a man in his late teens or twenties with type 2 diabetes.

The CDR3 DNA follows: TGTGCCAGCAATAGACAGGCCCTGGGGGATCAGCCCCAGCATTTT. It codes for CASNRQALGDQPQHF. The chain joins TRBV7-8 to TRBJ1-5; TRBD1 is a possible D gene (6 bases). Germline V gives CDR1 SGHVS, CDR2 FQNEAQ. The CDR3 covers 15 residues. Trimming shortened V by 7 bases and J by 5 bases, and 18 bases separated the two germline ends.